A single TCR beta chain is shown here with its context. The antigen remains undetermined. Selected positively for CCR7 and CD45RO-negative, naive CD8 cells excluded terminally differentiated effector memory CD45RA+ cells. The V gene's germline CDR1 is SNHLY and CDR2 FYNNEI. The length of the CDR3 is 17 residues. V lost 6 bases to trimming and J lost 5 bases; unmatched junction nucleotides: 13. Sequenced by immunoSEQ multiplex PCR; TCRdb stores in-frame clones only, minus some. The data show fewer than 850,000 clones, roughly 96% seen once. This sample is drawn from a study of shared clonotypes between healthy human individuals. Study-level points and caveats: With four donors compared, around 4.7% of naive CD4 clonotypes were shared.

The chain uses TRBV2 and TRBJ2-3; 11 bases are shared with TRBD2. The sequence derives from a man aged 25 to 40 in good health. The sequenced sample consisted of naive CD8+ T cells sorted from blood. The DNA of the CDR3 is TGTGCCAGCAGCGACATACTAGCGGGAGCCATCAAAGATACGCAGTATTTT. It codes for CASSDILAGAIKDTQYF.